This note documents a single T cell receptor beta chain sequence. The antigen remains undetermined. Germline CDR1 SGHDT, CDR2 YYEEEE. Trimming took off 2 bases at V and 4 bases at J, with 12 bases between the two ends. This CDR3 is built from 14 residues. This sample stems from a study of cytomegalovirus exposure and HLA in healthy donors. Using immunoSEQ multiplex PCR, the repertoire was profiled, and TCRdb retains in-frame clones only, with some absent. The table shows roughly 150,000 clones, with around four fifths occurring only once. Findings of the study overall: Reported results showed that the classifier diagnosed cytomegalovirus status with high specificity and sensitivity.

The clonotype comes from a young man in good health and CMV-seropositive. This rearrangement joins TRBV5-6 to TRBJ1-2, with a possible D match to TRBD1 (6 bases). Sequenced input: PBMCs. The CDR3 nucleotides are TGTGCCAGCAGCTTTAAAGGGACAACCTATGGCTACACCTTC. Translation gives CASSFKGTTYGYTF.